The 16 T cell receptor beta chains below were found in one sample sequenced in a study of T-cell reconstitution after alpha-beta-depleted transplantation in children. Preparation of the TCRbeta library was carried out with unique molecular identifiers. Using its own MiXCR run on the PCR reads, TCRdb lists one record per CDR3 protein. This sample has some 240,000 distinct CDR3 sequences; over 9.5% occur once, and the top ten carry 5.1%. The sequenced sample was PBMCs from the stem cell graft donor, obtained from the stem cell graft. These TCRs come from a human donor who donated a stem cell graft to a child with SCID.

Note on this clonotype: Given a much more abundant clone one base away, this may be a read error. The J gene is TRBJ2-5, the V gene TRBV19, with no clear D. Trimming took 4 bases from V and 3 from J, leaving 9 bases between them. CDR3 length: 13 amino acids. Germline V lookup: CDR1 LNHDA, CDR2 SQIVND (reference sequence). The CDR3 DNA is TGTGCCAGTAGTACTGTCAGAGAAGAGACCCAGTACTTC. Translated: CASSTVREETQYF.

There are many counts of this clonotype. The rearrangement links TRBV6-5 to TRBJ2-1; unclear D gene. Trimming stripped 4 bases from V and 0 bases from J, with 4 bases between. This CDR3 is built from 13 residues. CDR1 is MNHEY and CDR2 is SVGAGI in the germline V gene. CDR3: CASSWSSYNEQFF. The DNA of the CDR3 is TGTGCCAGCAGTTGGAGCTCCTACAATGAGCAGTTCTTC.

The count of this clonotype is one. The V and J genes are TRBV4-2 and TRBJ2-3; tentatively, D is TRBD2 (5 bases). The length of the CDR3 is 16 residues. The germline V gene encodes CDR1 LGHNA and CDR2 YNFKEQ. Trimming cost V 4 bases and J 0 bases, with 14 bases left between them. The CDR3 is CASSRPGAASTDTQYF. CDR3 DNA sequence: TGTGCCAGCAGCCGACCAGGAGCGGCGAGCACAGATACGCAGTATTTT.

This clonotype was detected ten times or more. The chain is built from TRBV5-1 and TRBJ1-2; D might be TRBD1 (6 bases). Germline CDR1 SGHRS, CDR2 YFSETQ. The V and J ends lost 2 bases and 7 bases respectively, with 18 bases between them. This CDR3 has 15 residues. The CDR3 sequence is CASSFSAGDGPGYTF. CDR3 in DNA: TGCGCCAGCAGCTTCTCGGCAGGGGACGGCCCTGGCTACACCTTC.

In this sample, this clonotype turned up many times. The CDR3 reads CASSPRRSNYGYTF. The CDR3 coding sequence is TGTGCCAGTAGCCCCCGGCGCTCTAACTATGGCTACACCTTC. The chain uses TRBV19 and TRBJ1-2; unclear D gene. The CDR3 is 14 amino acids. From germline, CDR1 is LNHDA and CDR2 SQIVND (reference sequence). V dropped 6 bases and J dropped 0 bases, with 11 bases sitting between them. Full variable domain (missing parts from reference TRBV19 and TRBJ1-2): DGGITQSPKYLFRKEGQNVTLSCEQNLNHDAMYWYRQDPGQGLRLIYYSQIVNDFQKGDIAEGYSVSREKKESFPLTVTSAQKNPTAFYLCASSPRRSNYGYTFGSGTRLTVV.

The chain employs TRBV5-1 and TRBJ2-1, with D possibly called TRBD1 or TRBD2 (5 bases each). This CDR3 is 14 amino acids long. Trimming cost V 0 bases and J 5 bases, with 9 bases left between them. CDR1 and CDR2 (germline): SGHRS, YFSETQ. CDR3 loop: CASSLGGGDNEQFF. DNA for the CDR3: TGCGCCAGCAGCTTGGGTGGGGGAGACAATGAGCAGTTCTTC.

This clonotype was observed many times. This chain joins TRBV20-1 and TRBJ1-1; tentative D call: TRBD1 (6 bases). Germline V gene data show CDR1 as DFQATT and CDR2 as SNEGSKA (reference sequence). This CDR3 has 13 amino acids. V shed 5 bases and J shed 1 base, with 11 bases lying between them. The CDR3 DNA follows: TGCAGTGCTCATCCGGACAGGAACACTGAAGCTTTCTTT. It encodes CSAHPDRNTEAFF.

The rearrangement uses TRBV5-6 and TRBJ1-2; no firm D call. Germline CDR1 is SGHDT and CDR2 is YYEEEE. V lost 4 bases and J lost 3, with 19 bases in between. This CDR3 is built from 16 residues. The CDR3 nucleotides are TGTGCCAGCAGCCCGAAGGGCTGGTATCGAGACTATGGCTACACCTTC. It translates to CASSPKGWYRDYGYTF.

This clonotype showed up many times. The chain employs TRBV20-1 and TRBJ2-1, with D tentatively TRBD1 (7 bases). This CDR3 region has 13 residues. V lost 7 bases and J 7 bases, leaving 17 bases between the germline ends. CDR1 and CDR2 from the germline V gene are DFQATT and SNEGSKA (reference sequence). The CDR3 region is CSGGLTGRNEQFF. CDR3 bases: TGCAGTGGGGGACTGACAGGGAGGAATGAGCAGTTCTTC.

This clonotype was observed many times. This chain uses TRBV4-1 with TRBJ1-1; D not resolved. CDR1 and CDR2 from the germline V gene are MGHRA and YSYEKL. V gave up 0 bases and J gave up 0 bases, with 8 bases separating them. The CDR3 is 15 amino acids. The DNA for the CDR3 is TGCGCCAGCAGCCAAGAGGCAGCCATGAACACTGAAGCTTTCTTT. This gives the protein CASSQEAAMNTEAFF.

Many counts were recorded for this clonotype. The V gene is TRBV18, the J gene TRBJ2-7; no definite D call. In germline, CDR1 is KGHSH, CDR2 LQKENI. This CDR3 comprises 13 residues. The V and J ends lost 4 bases and 5 bases respectively, with 12 bases between them. CDR3 sequence: CASSRGLENEQYF. The CDR3 nucleotides read TGTGCCAGCTCACGGGGTCTAGAAAACGAGCAGTACTTC. Complete variable domain (other parts from reference TRBV18 and TRBJ2-7): NAGVMQNPRHLVRRRGQEARLRCSPMKGHSHVYWYRQLPEEGLKFMVYLQKENIIDESGMPKERFSAEFPKEGPSILRIQQVVRGDSAAYFCASSRGLENEQYFGPGTRLTVT.

This clonotype was counted many times. The chain has TRBV20-1 and TRBJ2-1; D ambiguous. Germline CDR1 is DFQATT and CDR2 is SNEGSKA (reference sequence). V was shortened by 6 bases and J by 8 bases, with 29 bases between the two germline ends. This CDR3 comprises 17 residues. This CDR3 reads CSAQPYRSTPPRDEQFF. The DNA of the CDR3 is TGCAGTGCCCAACCTTACAGATCGACCCCCCCTAGGGATGAGCAGTTCTTC.

This clonotype was detected many times. The chain joins TRBV5-1 to TRBJ2-1, with 9 bases lining up with TRBD1. V gave up 0 bases and J gave up 4 bases; unmatched junction bases: 5. CDR1 and CDR2 (germline): SGHRS, YFSETQ. The CDR3 is made up of 16 amino acids. The CDR3 sequence: CASSLGAGQGYNEQFF. CDR3 sequence (DNA): TGCGCCAGCAGCTTGGGGGCGGGACAGGGATACAATGAGCAGTTCTTC.

This clonotype appeared many times. In DNA form, the CDR3 reads TGTGCCAGCAGCCCCACAGGGGTTGGTGCGACCGGGGAGCTGTTTTTT. Translation: CASSPTGVGATGELFF. The chain has TRBV7-3 and TRBJ2-2, with TRBD1 identical over 7 bases. V trimming: 5 bases; J trimming: 5 bases; junction bases outside the gene matches: 11. Germline V gene data show CDR1 as SGHTA and CDR2 as FQGTGA. The CDR3 is 16 residues long.

This clonotype was counted ten times or more. V is TRBV29-1 and J is TRBJ1-1; unclear D gene. The germline gives CDR1 SQVTM, CDR2 ANQGSEA. The ends were cut back, 5 bases at V and 1 base at J, with 11 bases in the middle. CDR3 length equals 13 residues. In DNA form, the CDR3 reads TGCAGCGTTTCAACAGTGACGAACACTGAAGCTTTCTTT. It translates to CSVSTVTNTEAFF.

This clonotype showed up many times. The genes are TRBV5-1 and TRBJ1-2; 10 bases are a match to TRBD1. CDR3 length: 16 residues. V lost 4 bases, J lost 3 bases, and 9 bases stayed unmatched. Germline CDR1 SGHRS, CDR2 YFSETQ. The CDR3 sequence: CASSPDRGRSDYGYTF. The CDR3 region has the DNA TGCGCCAGCAGCCCTGACAGGGGGCGGTCGGACTATGGCTACACCTTC.